The sequence of this TCR beta chain was determined in a study of blood T cell repertoires in COVID-19. Turning to the study itself: Spain, Italy and the United States supplied samples that represented acute and convalescent COVID-19. From T cells, B-cell-depleted T cells, or PBMCs came the material, which was cDNA or gDNA.

As handled by the study authors: Cell counts per sample came from amplifying reference gene primers. The table came from immunoSEQ multiplex PCR; TCRdb's copy has only in-frame clones and leaves some out. That table furnishes V, J and clone size, whereas the DNA furnished D and trimming. Among some 110,000 clones, about nine tenths were seen once, and the ten largest hold 7.9%. The V gene end was trimmed by 8 bases and the J gene end by 9 bases; junction bases not matched to a gene: 5. This CDR3 spans 13 amino acids. Sample: peripheral blood. J is TRBJ2-1 and V is TRBV12-3 or TRBV12-4, with 12 nucleotides matching TRBD2. This receptor was taken from a man between 70 and 80 years old who had recovered from COVID-19. The CDR3: CASQGLAGTEQFF. DNA for the CDR3: TGTGCCAGCCAGGGACTAGCGGGTACTGAGCAGTTCTTC.